This T cell receptor beta chain stems from a study of Graves' ophthalmopathy and Graves' hyperthyroidism. About the research overall: Prior to any treatment, peripheral blood was collected at the time of initial diagnosis. Findings and caveats of the study: The majority of expanded thyroid clonotypes above 0.001 frequency also occurred in blood. From stable hyperthyroidism, ophthalmopathy was separated by a 13-signature model with 87.88% sensitivity and around 80% specificity.

Presentation of ophthalmopathy in the donors involved moderate-to-severe activity, CAS ≥3, NOSPECS ≥4 and a duration under 3 months. Comments on this clonotype: Its target is unknown.

The CDR3 runs to 15 residues. The germline gives CDR1 SGHVS, CDR2 FNYEAQ. V lost 1 base to trimming and J lost 1 base, with 10 bases between them. RNA transcripts yielded amplified TCR beta CDR3 regions. After a first-round RT-PCR with HTBI primers, a second-round multiplex PCR was run. MiXCR, applied by TCRdb to the multiplex PCR reads, yields one record per CDR3 protein. This sample has some 390,000 distinct CDR3 sequences; approximately 20% occur once, and the top ten carry about 1.4%. The chain combines TRBV7-6 with TRBJ1-1; D gene unclear. The TCR was taken from a young woman with Graves' ophthalmopathy. The specimen sequenced was peripheral blood. The CDR3 DNA follows: TGTGCCAGCAGCTTAGGCCATCCGGGGAACACTGAAGCTTTCTTT. This gives the protein CASSLGHPGNTEAFF.